The source of this T cell receptor beta chain is a study of CD4+ T cells in melanoma. Germline V gene sequence: CDR1 SGHTA, CDR2 FQGNSA. This CDR3 is built from 16 residues. The V and J ends lost 10 bases and 5 bases, in that order; junction bases with no gene match: 15. Points on this clone: What it binds is unknown.

Whole-study findings and limits: In melanoma, neoantigen-specific CD4+ T cells reportedly differed in differentiation state. A reported correlation linked neoantigen-specific CD4+ T cells to CD8+, macrophage and B cell function.

TCRdb keeps only in-frame clones here, not all; method: immunoSEQ multiplex PCR. Altogether roughly 150,000 clones are present, 80% to 95% being singletons, with the ten largest covering 1.5% to 1.9%. The chain has TRBV7-2 and TRBJ2-2; TRBD2 matches at 8 bases. This receptor was taken from a human donor with melanoma. The CDR3 nucleotides are TGTGCCACCGCGAAGTCGGGGGGGCCGCGAACCGGGGAGCTGTTTTTT. Translating it yields CATAKSGGPRTGELFF. The variable domain in full, completed from reference TRBV7-2 and TRBJ2-2, reads GAGVSQSPSNKVTEKGKDVELRCDPISGHTALYWYRQSLGQGLEFLIYFQGNSAPDKSGLPSDRFSAERTGGSVSTLTIQRTQQEDSAVYLCATAKSGGPRTGELFFGEGSRLTVL.